The 2 T cell receptor beta chains in this list originate from one sample, sequenced in a study of PD-1 blockade in classical Hodgkin lymphoma. The table came from immunoSEQ multiplex PCR; TCRdb's copy has only in-frame clones and leaves some out. The data hold under 30,000 clones, with 71% observed a single time. All patients experienced relapse after autologous stem cell transplantation, and brentuximab vedotin exposure was variable. This sample comprised peripheral blood mononuclear cells (PBMCs), obtained before the second cycle of nivolumab. All receptors come from a human donor with classical Hodgkin lymphoma.

This rearrangement joins TRBV5-6 to TRBJ2-7; D may be TRBD1 (5 bases). Trimming took off 2 bases at V and 3 bases at J, with 9 bases between the two ends. The CDR3 covers 13 residues. The germline V gene encodes CDR1 SGHDT and CDR2 YYEEEE. The CDR3 loop reads CASSFTGFYEQYF. CDR3 DNA: TGTGCCAGCAGCTTTACAGGTTTCTACGAGCAGTACTTC. Together with reference TRBV5-6 and TRBJ2-7, the CDR3 gives the full variable domain: DAGVTQSPTHLIKTRGQQVTLRCSPKSGHDTVSWYQQALGQGPQFIFQYYEEEERQRGNFPDRFSGHQFPNYSSELNVNALLLGDSALYLCASSFTGFYEQYFGPGTRLTVT.

The chain couples TRBV14 to TRBJ1-3; D is undetermined. CDR3 size: 21 residues. Germline values: CDR1 SGHDN, CDR2 FVKESK. With 0 bases removed from V and 4 bases from J, the gap between germline ends came to 28 bases. The chain's CDR3 is CASSQDGRQDDNVPWGNTIYF. CDR3 in DNA: TGTGCCAGCAGCCAAGATGGACGGCAGGATGACAACGTACCGTGGGGAAACACCATATATTTT.